This T cell receptor beta chain is drawn from a study of blood T cell repertoires in COVID-19. Germline V lookup: CDR1 SQVTM, CDR2 ANQGSEA. The V end was cut by 5 bases, the J end by 3 bases, with 10 bases between. The length of the CDR3 is 12 residues. The table came from immunoSEQ multiplex PCR; TCRdb's copy has only in-frame clones and leaves some out. The data contain 250,000 to 350,000 clones, 85% of them singletons. The chain employs TRBV29-1 and TRBJ1-2; D unclear. This TCR was recovered from a woman aged 50 to 60 who had recovered from COVID-19. Source material: PBMCs or T cells enriched from blood (not recorded which). The CDR3: CSVYLGDYGYTF. Here the CDR3 DNA reads TGCAGCGTTTACCTCGGGGACTATGGCTACACCTTC.